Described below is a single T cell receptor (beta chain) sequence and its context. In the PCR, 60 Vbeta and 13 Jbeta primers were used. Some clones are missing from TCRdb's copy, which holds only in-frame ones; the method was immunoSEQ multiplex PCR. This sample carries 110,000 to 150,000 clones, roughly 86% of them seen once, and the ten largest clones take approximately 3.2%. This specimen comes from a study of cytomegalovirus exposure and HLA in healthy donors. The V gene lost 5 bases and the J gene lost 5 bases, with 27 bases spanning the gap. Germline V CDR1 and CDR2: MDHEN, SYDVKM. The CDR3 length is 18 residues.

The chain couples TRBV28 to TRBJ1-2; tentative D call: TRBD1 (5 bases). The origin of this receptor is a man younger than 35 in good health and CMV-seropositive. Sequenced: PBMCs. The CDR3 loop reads CASSPRGALGGRGYGYTF. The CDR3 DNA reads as TGTGCCAGCAGTCCCCGCGGGGCCCTGGGAGGGCGGGGGTATGGCTACACCTTC.